The 26 T cell receptor beta chains in this list originate from one sample, sequenced in a study of early T cells in non-severe SARS-CoV-2 infection. One entry per CDR3 protein, called by TCRdb with MiXCR from the 5' RACE reads. The data hold roughly 46,000 distinct CDR3 sequences, with 7.1% observed a single time. The sequenced sample was whole blood. These receptors were taken from an adult who was a healthcare worker with PCR-confirmed SARS-CoV-2 infection or an uninfected control (not recorded which).

A few counts support this clonotype. The gene calls are TRBV9 and TRBJ2-5; no definite D call. CDR1 and CDR2 (germline): SGDLS, YYNGEE. Trimming cost V 1 base and J 0 bases, with 7 bases left between them. The CDR3 spans 14 residues. Here the CDR3 reads CASSVQDDQETQYF. Written as DNA, the CDR3 is TGTGCCAGCAGCGTACAGGACGACCAAGAGACCCAGTACTTC.

There are many counts of this clonotype. V usage is TRBV12-3 or TRBV12-4 and J usage is TRBJ1-2; TRBD1 matches at 10 bases. CDR3 length: 15 amino acids. Germline trimming cut 5 bases from V and 4 bases from J; bases unmatched to any gene: 7. The CDR3: CASSVGQGVFYGYTF. The CDR3 region has the DNA TGTGCCAGCAGTGTTGGACAGGGGGTTTTCTATGGCTACACCTTC.

In its sample, this clonotype was seen a few times. The chain uses TRBV7-9 and TRBJ1-2; D is possibly TRBD1 (6 bases). The CDR3 contains 15 residues. The germline gives CDR1 SEHNR, CDR2 FQNEAQ (reference sequence). Trimming took off 7 bases at V and 6 bases at J, with 21 bases between the two ends. The CDR3 sequence: CASTYSAQGSDGYTF. In DNA, the CDR3 is TGTGCCAGCACATACAGCGCACAGGGTAGCGATGGCTACACCTTC. Using reference TRBV7-9 and TRBJ1-2 for the parts outside the CDR3, the full variable domain is DTGVSQNPRHKITKRGQNVTFRCDPISEHNRLYWYRQTLGQGPEFLTYFQNEAQLEKSRLLSDRFSAERPKGSFSTLEIQRTEQGDSAMYLCASTYSAQGSDGYTFGSGTRLTVV.

Only a few counts were recorded for this clonotype. The chain is built from TRBV15 and TRBJ2-7; 8 bases are a match to TRBD1. CDR1 is LNHNV and CDR2 is YYDKDF in the germline V gene (reference sequence). The CDR3 sequence is 14 residues long. The V gene end was trimmed by 0 bases and the J gene end by 5 bases; junction bases not matched to a gene: 3. The CDR3 sequence: CATSRETGADEQYF. CDR3 DNA sequence: TGTGCCACCAGCAGAGAGACAGGGGCGGACGAGCAGTACTTC.

The CDR3 DNA reads as TGTGCCTGGGATTATGGCTACACCTTC. Its protein is CAWDYGYTF. The J gene is TRBJ1-2, the V gene TRBV30; D remains ambiguous. This CDR3 contains 9 residues. Deletions cut 5 bases from V and 5 bases from J, with 3 bases between. Germline V lookup: CDR1 GTSNPN, CDR2 SVGIG (reference sequence). Complete variable domain (other parts from reference TRBV30 and TRBJ1-2): SQTIHQWPATLVQPVGSPLSLECTVEGTSNPNLYWYRQAAGRGLQLLFYSVGIGQISSEVPQNLSASRPQDRQFILSSKKLLLSDSGFYLCAWDYGYTFGSGTRLTVV.

This clonotype appeared a few times. The chain combines TRBV14 with TRBJ1-4; weak D call: TRBD1 (6 bases). The V and J ends lost 4 bases and 10 bases respectively, with 16 bases between them. Germline assignment: CDR1 SGHDN and CDR2 FVKESK. The CDR3 totals 14 residues. The CDR3 protein is CASSPTGLAGKLFF. DNA of the CDR3: TGTGCCAGCAGCCCTACAGGGCTCGCAGGAAAACTGTTTTTT.

This clonotype was observed a few times. V is TRBV5-6 and J is TRBJ1-1; 7 bases line up with TRBD1. Per the germline V gene, CDR1 is SGHDT and CDR2 is YYEEEE. This CDR3 has 14 residues. Trimming took 4 bases from V and 5 from J; bases not matched to a gene: 8. DNA for the CDR3: TGTGCCAGCAGCGGGGACAGTCGAAGGACTGAAGCTTTCTTT. As protein: CASSGDSRRTEAFF.

This clonotype was found a few times. The gene calls are TRBV5-4 and TRBJ2-7, with 10 bases matching TRBD2. The CDR3 covers 16 residues. Germline-derived CDR1 and CDR2 are SGHNT and YYREEE (reference sequence). The junction had 4 bases not matched to a gene; V was cut back by 0 bases and J by 1 base. The CDR3 sequence is CASSLGPLAGSYEQYF. DNA of the CDR3: TGTGCCAGCAGCTTGGGGCCACTAGCGGGGTCCTACGAGCAGTACTTC.

V and J are TRBV6-1 and TRBJ1-4; TRBD1 matches at 7 bases. The CDR3 has 15 amino acids. Germline V gives CDR1 MNHNS, CDR2 SASEGT. Trimming cost V 3 bases and J 4 bases; bases outside gene matches: 5. The CDR3 spells CASSDADRDNEKLFF. The CDR3 DNA is TGTGCCAGCAGTGACGCCGACAGGGATAATGAAAAACTGTTTTTT.

Ten or more counts support this clonotype. The J gene is TRBJ2-7, the V gene TRBV28, with no clear D. The CDR3 totals 12 residues. The ends were cut back, 2 bases at V and 7 bases at J, with 9 bases in the middle. Germline CDR1 reads MDHEN; CDR2 reads SYDVKM. In DNA form, the CDR3 reads TGTGCCAGCAGTTTAGTAGGGAATGAGCAGTACTTC. Translation: CASSLVGNEQYF.

The V and J genes are TRBV6-2 or TRBV6-3 and TRBJ1-6; D not resolved. Trimming stripped 1 base from V and 10 bases from J, with 8 bases between. The CDR3 has 13 amino acids. Germline CDR1 and CDR2: MNHEY and SVGEGT. CDR3 bases: TGTGCCAGCAGTTACTTCGACGGCTCACCCCTCCACTTT. This encodes CASSYFDGSPLHF.

A few counts support this clonotype. The rearrangement uses TRBV7-2 and TRBJ1-6; TRBD1 might be the D (5 bases). Germline V lookup: CDR1 SGHTA, CDR2 FQGNSA. V was pared by 6 bases and J by 4 bases, with 16 bases between. This CDR3 has 16 residues. As DNA, the CDR3 is TGTGCCAGCAGGAATGGGAGGGGCCCTTATAATTCACCCCTCCACTTT. It translates to CASRNGRGPYNSPLHF.

This clonotype was seen a handful of times. The chain combines TRBV12-3 or TRBV12-4 with TRBJ1-5; D remains ambiguous. The CDR3 length is 15 residues. V lost 5 bases, J lost 2 bases, and 13 bases lay in between. This CDR3 is CASSPLITGNQPQHF. In DNA form, the CDR3 reads TGTGCCAGCAGTCCCCTTATTACCGGCAATCAGCCCCAGCATTTT.

CDR3 loop: CASSPSRGYGYTF. The CDR3 DNA reads as TGTGCCAGCAGTCCCAGCAGGGGGTATGGCTACACCTTC. The V and J genes are TRBV12-3 or TRBV12-4 and TRBJ1-2; 7 positions match TRBD1. The junction had 5 bases not matched to a gene; V was cut back by 5 bases and J by 5 bases. The CDR3 runs 13 residues.

V gene TRBV20-1 combines with J gene TRBJ2-5; 10 bases are shared with TRBD2. With 0 bases clipped from V and 5 bases from J, the junction kept 9 bases outside the gene matches. CDR1 is DFQATT and CDR2 is SNEGSKA in the germline V gene (reference sequence). This CDR3 has 16 residues. The CDR3 sequence is CSARDPQRGGLETQYF. Here the CDR3 DNA reads TGCAGTGCTAGAGATCCCCAGCGGGGGGGACTGGAGACCCAGTACTTC.

This clonotype was seen once. This rearrangement joins TRBV19 to TRBJ2-3; D gene unclear. V was trimmed by 3 bases and J by 3 bases, leaving 7 bases between them. Germline assignment: CDR1 LNHDA and CDR2 SQIVND (reference sequence). This CDR3 is 13 amino acids long. The CDR3 nucleotides are TGTGCCAGTAGTATGGCACAAACAGATACGCAGTATTTT. Amino acid sequence: CASSMAQTDTQYF.

Turning to this clonotype: One end of the junction is discordant with germline, which a read error may explain. The chain is built from TRBV5-1 and TRBJ2-5; TRBD1 or TRBD2 may be the D gene (5 bases each). CDR1 SGHRS and CDR2 YFSETQ come from the germline V gene. The CDR3 runs 16 residues. CDR3 nucleotides: TGTGCCAGCAGTAAAACGCCAGGGAGCCGCCAAGAGACCCAGTACTTC. Protein product: CASSKTPGSRQETQYF.

A few counts support this clonotype. The chain uses TRBV5-1 and TRBJ2-7; D is perhaps TRBD1 or TRBD2 (5 bases each). Trimming stripped 0 bases from V and 2 bases from J, with 9 bases between. The CDR3 has 14 amino acids. Germline V CDR1 and CDR2: SGHRS, YFSETQ. For the CDR3, the DNA is TGCGCCAGCAGCTTGGCAGCGGACACCTACGAGCAGTACTTC. This encodes CASSLAADTYEQYF.

This chain links TRBV5-1 with TRBJ1-1; D unclear. Germline V gene lookup returns CDR1 SGHRS and CDR2 YFSETQ. Trimming stripped 4 bases from V and 2 bases from J, with 15 bases between. The length of the CDR3 is 15 residues. The CDR3, as DNA: TGCGCCAGCAGCGTCGGGCATGGCAGTAACACTGAAGCTTTCTTT. It specifies CASSVGHGSNTEAFF.

The table lists this clonotype with many counts. The chain employs TRBV7-8 and TRBJ1-1; D is undetermined. Germline V gene data show CDR1 as SGHVS and CDR2 as FQNEAQ. V was clipped by 6 bases and J by 11 bases, with 13 bases between them. The CDR3 contains 11 residues. The CDR3 bases are TGTGCCAGCAGTGCGGGGATAGCGGCTTTCTTT. Amino acids: CASSAGIAAFF. Drawing the rest from reference TRBV7-8 and TRBJ1-1, the complete variable domain is GAGVSQSPRYKVAKRGQDVALRCDPISGHVSLFWYQQALGQGPEFLTYFQNEAQLDKSGLPSDRFFAERPEGSVSTLKIQRTQQEDSAVYLCASSAGIAAFFGQGTRLTVV.

This clonotype has a count of ten or more. V is TRBV9 and J is TRBJ1-2; D ambiguous. Germline V gene lookup returns CDR1 SGDLS and CDR2 YYNGEE. The CDR3 loop spans 15 amino acids. With 0 bases removed from V and 4 bases from J, the gap between germline ends came to 13 bases. In DNA, the CDR3 is TGTGCCAGCAGCGTAGGCAGTTTCAAGATCTATGGCTACACCTTC. Residues: CASSVGSFKIYGYTF.

This clonotype was observed a few times. The J gene is TRBJ1-5, the V gene TRBV10-3; TRBD1 matches 9 bases. The CDR3 is 14 amino acids. V lost 6 bases to trimming and J lost 7 bases; unmatched junction nucleotides: 7. Germline V CDR1 and CDR2: ENHRY, SYGVKD. CDR3 region: CAISLGQGGQPQHF. CDR3 nucleotide sequence: TGTGCCATCAGCCTGGGACAGGGTGGACAGCCCCAGCATTTT.

Ten or more counts support this clonotype. V and J are TRBV29-1 and TRBJ2-5; D ambiguous. Germline V CDR1 and CDR2: SQVTM, ANQGSEA. This CDR3 contains 12 residues. Trimming removed 5 bases from V and 2 bases from J, with 9 bases in between. CDR3 sequence reads: CSVNEQQETQYF. DNA of the CDR3: TGCAGCGTTAACGAACAGCAAGAGACCCAGTACTTC.

The gene calls are TRBV10-2 and TRBJ2-7, with D unresolved. V shed 2 bases and J shed 4 bases, with 18 bases lying between them. The germline V gene has CDR1 WSHSY and CDR2 SAAADI. CDR3 length: 16 residues. CDR3 region: CASSEPEGLWAYEQYF. CDR3 bases: TGCGCCAGCAGTGAGCCAGAAGGGTTATGGGCGTACGAGCAGTACTTC.

A few counts support this clonotype. This sequence joins TRBV12-3 or TRBV12-4 and TRBJ2-7; D is unclear. CDR3 size: 12 residues. V lost 6 bases and J lost 2, with 8 bases in between. The CDR3 bases are TGTGCCAGCAGCCTTACGACCTACGAGCAGTACTTC. Its translation: CASSLTTYEQYF.

The gene calls are TRBV6-2 or TRBV6-3 and TRBJ2-1; 9 bases align to TRBD1. V was pared by 3 bases and J by 2 bases, with 5 bases of the junction left unmatched. CDR1 is MNHEY and CDR2 is SVGEGT in the germline V gene. This CDR3 contains 16 residues. CDR3 nucleotides: TGTGCCAGCAGTTATTACAGGGGGCCGCCCTACAATGAGCAGTTCTTC. It yields the protein CASSYYRGPPYNEQFF.